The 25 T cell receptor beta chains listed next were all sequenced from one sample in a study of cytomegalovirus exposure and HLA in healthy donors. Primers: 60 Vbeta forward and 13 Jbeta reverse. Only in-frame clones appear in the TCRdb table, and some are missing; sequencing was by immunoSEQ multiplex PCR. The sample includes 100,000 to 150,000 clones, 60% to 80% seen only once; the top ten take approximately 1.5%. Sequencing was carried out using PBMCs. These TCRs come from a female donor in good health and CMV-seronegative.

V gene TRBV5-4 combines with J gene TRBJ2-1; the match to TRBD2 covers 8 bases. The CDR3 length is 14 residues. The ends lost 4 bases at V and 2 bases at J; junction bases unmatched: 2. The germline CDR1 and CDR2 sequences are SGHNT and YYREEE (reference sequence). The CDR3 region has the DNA TGTGCCAGCAGCACGGGACTAGCCTACAATGAGCAGTTCTTC. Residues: CASSTGLAYNEQFF.

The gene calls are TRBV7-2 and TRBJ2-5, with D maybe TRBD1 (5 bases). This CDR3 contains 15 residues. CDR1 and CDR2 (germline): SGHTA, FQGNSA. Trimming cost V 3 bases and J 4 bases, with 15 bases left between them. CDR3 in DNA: TGTGCCAGCAGCTTTAGTCCAGGGATGGGAGAGACCCAGTACTTC. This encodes CASSFSPGMGETQYF.

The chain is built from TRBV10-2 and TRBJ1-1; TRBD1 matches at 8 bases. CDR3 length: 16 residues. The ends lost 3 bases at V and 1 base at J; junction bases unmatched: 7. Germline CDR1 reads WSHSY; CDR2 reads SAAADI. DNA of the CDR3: TGCGCCAGCAGTGACTTCTTAGGACAGGGGAACACTGAAGCTTTCTTT. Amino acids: CASSDFLGQGNTEAFF.

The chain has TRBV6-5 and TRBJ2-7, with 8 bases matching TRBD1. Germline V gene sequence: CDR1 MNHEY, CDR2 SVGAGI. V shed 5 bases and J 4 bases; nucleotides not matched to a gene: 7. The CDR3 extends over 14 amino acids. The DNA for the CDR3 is TGTGCCAGCAGTAAGTGGACAGGGCAATACGAGCAGTACTTC. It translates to CASSKWTGQYEQYF.

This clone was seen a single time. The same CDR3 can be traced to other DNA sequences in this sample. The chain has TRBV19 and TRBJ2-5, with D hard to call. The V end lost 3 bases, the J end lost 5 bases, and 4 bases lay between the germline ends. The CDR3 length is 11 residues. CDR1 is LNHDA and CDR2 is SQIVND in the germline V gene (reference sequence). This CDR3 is CASSIAETQYF. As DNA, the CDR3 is TGTGCCAGTAGTATTGCGGAGACCCAGTACTTC.

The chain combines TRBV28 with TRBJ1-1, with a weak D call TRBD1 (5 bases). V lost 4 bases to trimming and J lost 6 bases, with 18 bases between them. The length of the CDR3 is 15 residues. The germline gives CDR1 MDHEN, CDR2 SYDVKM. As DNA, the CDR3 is TGTGCCAGCAGTTCATGGGAGGGACGGGGAGCTGAAGCTTTCTTT. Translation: CASSSWEGRGAEAFF.

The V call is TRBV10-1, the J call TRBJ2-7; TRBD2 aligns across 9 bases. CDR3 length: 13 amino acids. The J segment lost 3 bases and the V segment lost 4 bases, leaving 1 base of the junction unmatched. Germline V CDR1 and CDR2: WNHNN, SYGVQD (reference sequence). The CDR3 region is CASSGTSDYEQYF. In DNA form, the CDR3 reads TGCGCCAGCAGTGGGACTAGCGACTACGAGCAGTACTTC.

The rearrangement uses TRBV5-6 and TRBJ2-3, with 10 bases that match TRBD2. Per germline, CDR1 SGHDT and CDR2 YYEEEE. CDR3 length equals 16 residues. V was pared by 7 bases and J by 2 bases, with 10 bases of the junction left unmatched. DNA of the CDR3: TGTGCCAGCGAGTTCCACCTAGCGGGAGCCACAGATACGCAGTATTTT. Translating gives CASEFHLAGATDTQYF. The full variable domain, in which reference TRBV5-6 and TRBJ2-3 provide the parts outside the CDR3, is DAGVTQSPTHLIKTRGQQVTLRCSPKSGHDTVSWYQQALGQGPQFIFQYYEEEERQRGNFPDRFSGHQFPNYSSELNVNALLLGDSALYLCASEFHLAGATDTQYFGPGTRLTVL.

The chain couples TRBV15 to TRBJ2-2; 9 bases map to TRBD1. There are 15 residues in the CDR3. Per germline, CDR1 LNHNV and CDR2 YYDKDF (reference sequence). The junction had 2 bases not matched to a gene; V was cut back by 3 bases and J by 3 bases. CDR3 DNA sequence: TGTGCCACCAGCAGGGACAGGGGTGACACCGGGGAGCTGTTTTTT. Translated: CATSRDRGDTGELFF.

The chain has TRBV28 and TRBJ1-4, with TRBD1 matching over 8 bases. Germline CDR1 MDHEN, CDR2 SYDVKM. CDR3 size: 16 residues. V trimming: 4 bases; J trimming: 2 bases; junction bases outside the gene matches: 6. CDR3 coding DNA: TGTGCCAGCAGTTCGTCCCAGGGGGCGACTAATGAAAAACTGTTTTTT. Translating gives CASSSSQGATNEKLFF.

The CDR3 region is CASSLHRGQDEKLFF. Here the CDR3 DNA reads TGTGCCAGCTCACTACACAGGGGGCAGGATGAAAAACTGTTTTTT. The V and J genes are TRBV18 and TRBJ1-4, with 9 bases lining up with TRBD1. This CDR3 has 15 amino acids. Germline V gives CDR1 KGHSH, CDR2 LQKENI. With V trimmed by 4 bases and J by 6 bases, 6 bases remained unmatched.

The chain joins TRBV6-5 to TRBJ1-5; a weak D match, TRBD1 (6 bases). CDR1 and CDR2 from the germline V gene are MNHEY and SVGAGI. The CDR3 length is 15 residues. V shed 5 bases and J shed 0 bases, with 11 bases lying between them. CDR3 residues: CASSPQGYSNQPQHF. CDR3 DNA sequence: TGTGCCAGCAGTCCCCAGGGGTATAGCAATCAGCCCCAGCATTTT.

The CDR3: CASSLAGGTYGYTF. The CDR3 DNA follows: TGTGCCAGCAGCTTGGCCGGCGGTACCTATGGCTACACCTTC. The chain recombines TRBV5-4 with TRBJ1-2; D remains unclear. Germline CDR1 reads SGHNT; CDR2 reads YYREEE (reference sequence). CDR3 length: 14 amino acids. Trimming stripped 0 bases from V and 4 bases from J, with 10 bases between.

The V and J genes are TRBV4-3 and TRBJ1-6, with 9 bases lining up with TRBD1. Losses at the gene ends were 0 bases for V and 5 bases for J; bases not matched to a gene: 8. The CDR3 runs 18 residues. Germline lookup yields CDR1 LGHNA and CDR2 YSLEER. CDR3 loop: CASSQDRTGAEDNSPLHF. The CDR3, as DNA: TGCGCCAGCAGCCAAGATCGGACAGGGGCCGAGGATAATTCACCCCTCCACTTT.

The CDR3 sequence is CASSLGDRANIQYF. CDR3 coding DNA: TGTGCCAGCAGTTTAGGGGACAGGGCAAACATTCAGTACTTC. The chain joins TRBV28 to TRBJ2-4, with TRBD1 identical over 9 bases. The CDR3 is 14 amino acids. Germline CDR1 MDHEN, CDR2 SYDVKM. V lost 2 bases and J lost 6; bases outside the gene matches: 2.

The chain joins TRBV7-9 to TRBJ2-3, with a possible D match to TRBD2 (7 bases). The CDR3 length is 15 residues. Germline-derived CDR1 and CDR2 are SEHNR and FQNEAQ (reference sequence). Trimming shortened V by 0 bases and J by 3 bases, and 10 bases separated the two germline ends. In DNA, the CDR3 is TGTGCCAGCAGCTTAGCCCGGGGGGCGACAGATACGCAGTATTTT. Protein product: CASSLARGATDTQYF.

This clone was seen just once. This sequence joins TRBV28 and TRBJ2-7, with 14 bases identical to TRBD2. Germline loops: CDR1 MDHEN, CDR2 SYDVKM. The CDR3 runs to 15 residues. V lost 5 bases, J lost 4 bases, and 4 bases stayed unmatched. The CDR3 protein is CASSPGLAGGYEQYF. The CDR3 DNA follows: TGTGCCAGCAGTCCCGGACTAGCGGGGGGATACGAGCAGTACTTC.

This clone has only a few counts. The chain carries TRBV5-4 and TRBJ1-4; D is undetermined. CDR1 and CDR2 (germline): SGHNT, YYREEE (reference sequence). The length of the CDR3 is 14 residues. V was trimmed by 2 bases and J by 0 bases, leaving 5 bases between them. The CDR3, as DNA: TGTGCCAGCAGCTTATCTGCAACTAATGAAAAACTGTTTTTT. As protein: CASSLSATNEKLFF.

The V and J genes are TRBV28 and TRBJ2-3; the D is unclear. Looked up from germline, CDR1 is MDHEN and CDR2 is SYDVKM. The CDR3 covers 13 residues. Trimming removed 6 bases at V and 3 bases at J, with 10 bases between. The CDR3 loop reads CASSLPGTDTQYF. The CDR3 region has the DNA TGTGCCAGCAGCCTCCCGGGTACAGATACGCAGTATTTT.

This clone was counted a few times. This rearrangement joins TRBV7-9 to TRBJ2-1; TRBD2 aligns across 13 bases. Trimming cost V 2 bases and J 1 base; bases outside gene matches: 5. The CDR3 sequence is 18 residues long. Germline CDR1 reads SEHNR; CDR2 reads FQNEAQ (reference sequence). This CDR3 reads CASSLTSGRAVSYNEQFF. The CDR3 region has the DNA TGTGCCAGCAGCTTAACTAGCGGGAGGGCCGTTTCCTACAATGAGCAGTTCTTC.

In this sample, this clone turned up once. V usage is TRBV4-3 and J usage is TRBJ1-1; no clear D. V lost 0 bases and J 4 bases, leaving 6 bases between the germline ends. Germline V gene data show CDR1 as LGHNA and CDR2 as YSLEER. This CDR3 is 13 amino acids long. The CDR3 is CASSQEFGTEAFF. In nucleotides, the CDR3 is TGCGCCAGCAGCCAAGAATTCGGCACTGAAGCTTTCTTT.

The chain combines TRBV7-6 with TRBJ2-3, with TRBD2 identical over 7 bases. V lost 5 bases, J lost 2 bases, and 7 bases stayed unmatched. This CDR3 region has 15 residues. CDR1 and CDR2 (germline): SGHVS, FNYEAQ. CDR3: CASSHGTTHTDTQYF. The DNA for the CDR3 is TGTGCCAGCAGCCACGGGACTACTCACACAGATACGCAGTATTTT.

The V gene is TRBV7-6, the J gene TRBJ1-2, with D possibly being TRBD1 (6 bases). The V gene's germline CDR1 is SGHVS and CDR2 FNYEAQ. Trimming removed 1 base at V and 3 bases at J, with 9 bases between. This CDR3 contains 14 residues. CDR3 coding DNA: TGTGCCAGCAGCTTAGTAGCAGGGGACTATGGCTACACCTTC. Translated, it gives CASSLVAGDYGYTF. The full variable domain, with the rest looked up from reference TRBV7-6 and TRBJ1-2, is GAGVSQSPRYKVTKRGQDVALRCDPISGHVSLYWYRQALGQGPEFLTYFNYEAQQDKSGLPNDRFSAERPEGSISTLTIQRTEQRDSAMYRCASSLVAGDYGYTFGSGTRLTVV.

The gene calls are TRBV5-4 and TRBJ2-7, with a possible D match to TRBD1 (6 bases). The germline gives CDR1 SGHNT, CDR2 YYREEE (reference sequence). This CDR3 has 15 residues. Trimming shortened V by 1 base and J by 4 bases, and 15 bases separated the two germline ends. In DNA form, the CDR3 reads TGTGCCAGCAGCTTGTCGACAGGCCTTTCGTACGAGCAGTACTTC. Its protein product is CASSLSTGLSYEQYF.

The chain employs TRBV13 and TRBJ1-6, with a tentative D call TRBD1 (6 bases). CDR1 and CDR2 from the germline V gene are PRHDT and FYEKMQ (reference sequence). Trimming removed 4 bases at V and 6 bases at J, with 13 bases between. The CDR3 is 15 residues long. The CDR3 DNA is TGTGCCAGCAGCTCCACAGGGTCGGGTAATTCACCCCTCCACTTT. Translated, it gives CASSSTGSGNSPLHF. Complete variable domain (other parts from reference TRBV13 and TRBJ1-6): AAGVIQSPRHLIKEKRETATLKCYPIPRHDTVYWYQQGPGQDPQFLISFYEKMQSDKGSIPDRFSAQQFSDYHSELNMSSLELGDSALYFCASSSTGSGNSPLHFGNGTRLTVT.